This record looks at one T cell receptor (beta chain) sequence and its context. Its cognate antigen is unknown. These data belong to a study of shared clonotypes between healthy human individuals. Whole-study findings and limits: Measured sharing among donors was expected to vary with sequencing depth. Sampling covered blood only; tissue repertoires likely differ.

Measured with immunoSEQ multiplex PCR; TCRdb has only the in-frame clones, and not every one. The sample records a few hundred thousand clones, roughly 87% being singletons. CDR1 and CDR2 from the germline V gene are LNHDA and SQIVND (reference sequence). The CDR3 sequence is 14 residues long. The V end lost 5 bases, the J end lost 1 base, and 11 bases lay between the germline ends. This receptor was taken from a man younger than 35 in good health. The V call is TRBV19, the J call TRBJ2-5; unclear D gene. The sequencing sample was made of memory CD8+ T cells sorted from blood. Subset meaning: CD45RO+ cells pooled with CCR7-negative TemRA cells. CDR3 sequence reads: CASSLRRSQETQYF. The DNA of the CDR3 is TGTGCCAGTAGTCTTCGACGCAGCCAAGAGACCCAGTACTTC.